These 2 T cell receptor beta chains came from one sample sequenced in a study of blood T cell repertoires in COVID-19 (dated by TCRdb to the early 2020s). The library was built by means of the immunoSEQ multiplex PCR assay. TCRdb provides this immuneACCESS table in a form limited to in-frame rearrangements. Some clones are lacking; in checked studies, under half of them reflect an unresolved V gene, and why the rest are absent is not known. Counted in this sample were approximately 170,000 clones; around nine tenths of them appeared once. The ten largest clones take up around 1.9% of the sample. Sequencing was carried out using peripheral blood. These receptors originate from a middle-aged man who had recovered from COVID-19.

This clone was counted a few times. The V gene is TRBV10-1, the J gene TRBJ2-2; no clear D. This CDR3 spans 14 amino acids. CDR1 WNHNN and CDR2 SYGVQD come from the germline V gene (reference sequence). V was cut by 3 bases and J by 5 bases, with 10 bases left in between. CDR3 protein: CASSDLPRTGELFF. CDR3 coding DNA: TGCGCCAGCAGTGACCTCCCTAGAACCGGGGAGCTGTTTTTT.

The chain combines TRBV21-1 with TRBJ1-2; the DNA was not used to check the table's D call, TRBD1. TRBV21-1 is recorded as a pseudogene. This CDR3 region has 13 residues. As DNA, the CDR3 is TGTGCCAGCAGCCCTCGGACAGGGGATGGCTACACCTTC. Translated, it gives CASSPRTGDGYTF.